The 19 T cell receptor beta chains below were found in one sample sequenced in a study of cytomegalovirus exposure and HLA in healthy donors. PCR primers comprised 60 Vbeta and 13 Jbeta primers. Data came from immunoSEQ multiplex PCR; TCRdb stores just in-frame clones and leaves some out. Altogether fewer than 200,000 clones are present, 73% being singletons, with the ten largest covering approximately 5.6%. The sample taken for sequencing was PBMCs. The receptor set was obtained from a woman between 18 and 30 years old in good health and CMV-seropositive.

The rearrangement joins TRBV4-3 to TRBJ1-2; D not resolved. This CDR3 has 13 amino acids. CDR1 is LGHNA, CDR2 YSLEER, per germline. With 1 base removed from V and 8 bases from J, the gap between germline ends came to 11 bases. CDR3 DNA sequence: TGCGCCAGCAGCCAAGTAGGCGGCAGCGGCTACACCTTC. Protein: CASSQVGGSGYTF.

This clone was counted between two and nine times. V is TRBV7-3 and J is TRBJ2-3, with D possibly being TRBD1 (6 bases). The CDR3 contains 14 residues. Germline CDR1 and CDR2: SGHTA and FQGTGA. Trimming stripped 5 bases from V and 5 bases from J, with 14 bases between. The CDR3 bases are TGTGCCAGCAGCGTGGATAGGGGGAGAGATACGCAGTATTTT. The encoded protein is CASSVDRGRDTQYF.

This clone was seen only a few times. This chain links TRBV15 with TRBJ2-7; 8 bases align to TRBD1. CDR3 length: 15 residues. With 2 bases clipped from V and 7 bases from J, the junction kept 10 bases outside the gene matches. Per the germline V gene, CDR1 is LNHNV and CDR2 is YYDKDF (reference sequence). Written as DNA, the CDR3 is TGTGCCACCAGCAGACTCCAGACAGGGGAGGAAGAGCAGTACTTC. Its translation is CATSRLQTGEEEQYF.

V is TRBV2 and J is TRBJ2-4, with TRBD1 matching 9 bases. Looked up from germline, CDR1 is SNHLY and CDR2 is FYNNEI. The CDR3 length is 16 residues. The trim removed 8 bases at V and 2 bases at J, leaving 10 bases unmatched. CDR3: CASLSRTGDPKNIQYF. DNA of the CDR3: TGTGCCAGCCTTAGCCGGACAGGGGACCCCAAAAACATTCAGTACTTC. Based on the CDR3 plus reference TRBV2 and TRBJ2-4, the full variable domain is EPEVTQTPSHQVTQMGQEVILRCVPISNHLYFYWYRQILGQKVEFLVSFYNNEISEKSEIFDDQFSVERPDGSNFTLKIRSTKLEDSAMYFCASLSRTGDPKNIQYFGAGTRLSVL.

The rearrangement joins TRBV2 to TRBJ2-3, with D possibly being TRBD1 (6 bases). The CDR3 loop spans 14 amino acids. CDR1 and CDR2 (germline): SNHLY, FYNNEI. V lost 4 bases to trimming and J lost 0 bases, with 8 bases between them. The CDR3 spells CASSGTVSTDTQYF. CDR3 sequence (DNA): TGTGCCAGCAGTGGGACAGTGAGCACAGATACGCAGTATTTT. The full variable domain, completed using reference TRBV2 and TRBJ2-3, is EPEVTQTPSHQVTQMGQEVILRCVPISNHLYFYWYRQILGQKVEFLVSFYNNEISEKSEIFDDQFSVERPDGSNFTLKIRSTKLEDSAMYFCASSGTVSTDTQYFGPGTRLTVL.

This clone was seen a single time. The CDR3 region has the DNA TGCGCCAGCAGTGGAATCGTACGTGACAGGGCCACCTACGAGCAGTACTTC. It codes for CASSGIVRDRATYEQYF. This sequence joins TRBV10-2 and TRBJ2-7; 7 nucleotides align to TRBD1. V was pared by 4 bases and J by 2 bases, with 14 bases of the junction left unmatched. This CDR3 has 17 residues. Per the germline V gene, CDR1 is WSHSY and CDR2 is SAAADI.

This clone was counted a single time. V is TRBV28 and J is TRBJ2-7; D possibly corresponds to TRBD2 (6 bases). The CDR3 extends over 14 amino acids. Germline V gives CDR1 MDHEN, CDR2 SYDVKM. V shed 1 base and J shed 3 bases, with 10 bases lying between them. CDR3 bases: TGTGCCAGCAGTTTATCGGGGGTAGGCTACGAGCAGTACTTC. Translation: CASSLSGVGYEQYF.

The V and J genes are TRBV27 and TRBJ2-4; weak D call: TRBD1 (5 bases). Germline V CDR1 and CDR2: MNHEY, SMNVEV (reference sequence). The CDR3 is 17 amino acids. With 6 bases removed from V and 1 base from J, the gap between germline ends came to 19 bases. CDR3 sequence: CASSLWGGAQAKNIQYF. CDR3 bases: TGTGCCAGCAGCCTGTGGGGTGGGGCCCAGGCCAAAAACATTCAGTACTTC.

The chain carries TRBV4-2 and TRBJ2-5; D possibly corresponds to TRBD2 (5 bases). From germline, CDR1 is LGHNA and CDR2 YNFKEQ. The germline V and J ends were trimmed by 3 bases and 5 bases, with 19 bases remaining between them. The CDR3 extends over 16 amino acids. This CDR3 is CASSQSSSSGWETQYF. CDR3 DNA: TGTGCCAGCAGCCAGTCCTCCAGCTCGGGGTGGGAGACCCAGTACTTC.

The rearrangement links TRBV7-9 to TRBJ2-7, with D perhaps TRBD1 (6 bases). Germline lookup yields CDR1 SEHNR and CDR2 FQNEAQ (reference sequence). The CDR3 covers 13 residues. The V and J ends lost 5 bases and 3 bases respectively, with 11 bases between them. The CDR3 nucleotides read TGTGCCAGCAGCGAATGGACAGTCTACGAGCAGTACTTC. The encoded protein is CASSEWTVYEQYF.

The rearrangement joins TRBV6-5 to TRBJ1-6; D gene unclear. Germline V gene lookup returns CDR1 MNHEY and CDR2 SVGAGI. The V end lost 0 bases, the J end lost 8 bases, and 11 bases lay between the germline ends. The CDR3 length is 15 residues. CDR3 sequence: CASSYSDGRYSPLHF. Written as DNA, the CDR3 is TGTGCCAGCAGTTACTCGGACGGGAGGTATTCACCCCTCCACTTT.

The chain carries TRBV5-6 and TRBJ2-3, with 7 bases matching TRBD2. The germline V gene has CDR1 SGHDT and CDR2 YYEEEE. The CDR3 consists of 15 residues. The junction had 4 bases not matched to a gene; V was cut back by 1 base and J by 2 bases. The CDR3: CASSLLGGITDTQYF. Here the CDR3 DNA reads TGTGCCAGCAGCTTGCTCGGGGGGATCACAGATACGCAGTATTTT.

The chain carries TRBV20-1 and TRBJ2-5, with D unclear. Trimming shortened V by 5 bases and J by 7 bases, and 8 bases separated the two germline ends. The CDR3 is 10 amino acids. In germline, CDR1 is DFQATT, CDR2 SNEGSKA (reference sequence). CDR3 in DNA: TGCAGTGCTCTATACGGGACCCAGTACTTC. It codes for CSALYGTQYF.

The rearrangement uses TRBV9 and TRBJ1-2, with D unclear. CDR1 is SGDLS and CDR2 is YYNGEE in the germline V gene. Trimming removed 0 bases at V and 5 bases at J, with 17 bases between. This CDR3 contains 16 residues. CDR3 protein: CASSVGYSQLGYGYTF. The DNA for the CDR3 is TGTGCCAGCAGCGTAGGGTACAGCCAACTGGGTTATGGCTACACCTTC. Filled out from reference TRBV9 and TRBJ1-2, the complete variable domain reads DSGVTQTPKHLITATGQRVTLRCSPRSGDLSVYWYQQSLDQGLQFLIQYYNGEERAKGNILERFSAQQFPDLHSELNLSSLELGDSALYFCASSVGYSQLGYGYTFGSGTRLTVV.

Only one count was recorded for this clone. The chain employs TRBV4-3 and TRBJ1-6; D ambiguous. Per the germline V gene, CDR1 is LGHNA and CDR2 is YSLEER. CDR3 length equals 16 residues. With 3 bases removed from V and 1 base from J, the gap between germline ends came to 10 bases. The CDR3 nucleotides are TGCGCCAGCAGCCAGTCATGGAGGTCCTATAATTCACCCCTCCACTTT. Its translation: CASSQSWRSYNSPLHF.

V gene TRBV5-6 combines with J gene TRBJ2-5; 11 nucleotides align to TRBD1. This CDR3 is 16 amino acids long. Per the germline V gene, CDR1 is SGHDT and CDR2 is YYEEEE. The trim removed 3 bases at V and 4 bases at J, leaving 8 bases unmatched. The CDR3 coding sequence is TGTGCCAGCAGCTGGGGGACAGGGGGAGCAATAGAGACCCAGTACTTC. Its protein is CASSWGTGGAIETQYF.

The chain employs TRBV6-5 and TRBJ2-7, with 9 bases identical to TRBD1. The CDR3 consists of 16 residues. J lost 5 bases, V lost 0 bases, and 8 bases had no gene match. CDR1 is MNHEY and CDR2 is SVGAGI in the germline V gene. The CDR3 here is CASSYSSHRGLNEQYF. The CDR3 nucleotides are TGTGCCAGCAGTTACTCATCTCACAGGGGGCTGAACGAGCAGTACTTC.

The table lists this clone with a few counts. The chain carries TRBV10-3 and TRBJ1-1, with 8 bases fitting TRBD1. The length of the CDR3 is 16 residues. The ends lost 3 bases at V and 3 bases at J; junction bases unmatched: 9. CDR1 and CDR2 from the germline V gene are ENHRY and SYGVKD. The CDR3 DNA sequence: TGTGCCATCAGTGAATTGGCAGGGGGCGTTTACACTGAAGCTTTCTTT. Protein sequence: CAISELAGGVYTEAFF.

The chain combines TRBV18 with TRBJ2-5; 11 bases match TRBD1. Judging by the DNA end, TRBJ2-7 fits better; the J call may be wrong. CDR1 is KGHSH and CDR2 is LQKENI in the germline V gene. The CDR3 has 14 residues. This CDR3 reads CASSQGTGGYEQYF. DNA of the CDR3: TGTGCCAGCTCACAGGGGACAGGGGGCTACGAGCAGTACTTC.